This T cell receptor (beta chain) was captured in a study of cytomegalovirus exposure and HLA in healthy donors (dated by TCRdb to between 2016 and 2019). For the wider study: In an earlier analysis of 550 to 750 of the donors, approximately 260 Gb of sequence data and 117 million unique TCR beta sequences from about 179 million T cells were reported. Around 300 gigabases of sequencing data and around 87 million unique TCR sequences were included in an early release covering 500 to 750 HLA-typed donors. The genetic ancestry cluster associated with self-reported Caucasian donors included 80% to 90% of the approximately 400 genotyped donors. The study was designed to test whether signatures of past pathogen exposure could be identified by cataloging public T cell receptors. The T cell repertoires of 666 subjects were profiled by immunosequencing and related to cytomegalovirus serostatus. Along with the roughly 700-subject first cohort, a separate validation cohort of about 110 different subjects was used. The study combined high-throughput TCR immunosequencing, statistical association of individual TCRs with disease status, and machine learning to predict cytomegalovirus infection status. To study patterns of TCR occurrence, a later analysis re-analyzed previously published TCR beta repertoires from 550 to 800 donors and added high-resolution HLA genotyping. In the later analysis, no new phenotypic data were used to find candidate immune exposures; instead, reliance was placed on TCR beta sequences and their occurrence across donors. An earlier analysis of 500 to 650 of the donors applied high-throughput TCR beta sequencing to assess whether each TCR beta V gene segment acted as functional or pseudogenic. Donor age, sex, ethnicity and CMV serostatus were compiled alongside the repertoire data. A later genetic analysis took genome-wide SNP genotypes for about three fifths of the 666 donors and used that subset as a discovery cohort. All discovery cohort repertoires had been generated on a single sequencing platform. HLA typing included class I and class II loci at four-digit resolution. The number of typed donors differed by locus: about 629-640 for A, B, C, DRB1 and DQB1; approximately 540 for DQA1; approximately 610 for DPA1; and roughly 470 for DPB1. A few DR-DQ haplotypes were treated as single units for association and clustering because of strong linkage in the cohort. Among roughly 400 genotyped donors of the cohort, an average of about 220,000 unique TCR beta nucleotide sequences was sequenced per donor, of which about 19% were non-productive. The full study reports these points: In a later genetic analysis, a missense DCLRE1C variant was associated with V-gene and J-gene trimming of TCR beta chains, and the association was replicated in an independent cohort. A total of fewer than 200 TCR beta chains were listed by the study as associated with cytomegalovirus. An earlier analysis of around 500 of the donors showed that most TCR beta V segments appeared in productive rearrangements either about 90% or about 30% of the time, which broadly matched IMGT annotations. In a later analysis, 16,951 TCR beta sequences were associated with specific HLA alleles at a false discovery rate of 0.05. Because the 87-base-pair reads could not distinguish some IMGT-functional V segments, including TRBV6-2 and TRBV6-3, those segments were excluded. A later genetic analysis reported fewer N-insertions in productive TCRs among donors in an Asian-associated ancestry cluster than the roughly 640-donor mean. In a later analysis, several top co-occurrence clusters were reported to appear linked to parvovirus B19, influenza, CMV and Epstein-Barr virus. In vitro tests confirmed that three of the cytomegalovirus-associated TCR beta chains recognize cytomegalovirus antigens. A further reported finding was that TCR beta sequences accurately predicted the HLA-A and HLA-B alleles for most subjects in the first cohort. A cluster of highly shared sequence variants was judged likely to be a technical artifact of the sequencing pipeline. In a later analysis, the rate of TCR association differed among HLA loci, with DRB1 alleles having the most associated TCRs and HLA-C alleles having the fewest. Correlated functional status among segregating V segments might be attributable to linkage disequilibrium, but an unknown experimental factor could not be ruled out. Most TCR sequences were seen in very few donors, while some public TCRs were found in many individuals. Strong co-occurrence of HLA alleles, especially DR and DQ, made assigning TCR associations to individual alleles difficult. Because HLA typing was unavailable for some donors at each locus, only the typed subset was used in association tests. The only immune exposure information available for the cohort was CMV serostatus. In this cohort, only TCR beta chains were sequenced, and detectable features were limited by the absence of alpha or paired-chain data. According to the authors, the approach could potentially be generalized to other disease states and immunological phenotypes. In a later analysis, most CMV-associated TCR beta chains were found to appear HLA-restricted, with HLA associations seemingly driven largely by CMV exposure. Because counts were too low, roughly 16 rarely observed V segments, including chromosome 9 orphons, were excluded from the earlier analysis of some 540 of the donors. Presence/absence analyses assumed roughly uniform sequencing depth across donors, an assumption that may not hold. The classifier was reported to diagnose cytomegalovirus status with high specificity and sensitivity in both the original cohort and the validation cohort. In a later analysis, HLA-associated TCR beta chains showed more clonal expansion and lower generation probabilities than non-associated chains that were equally common.

The germline V gene (reference sequence) yields SEHNR for CDR1 and FQNEAQ for CDR2. The CDR3 runs 14 residues from the cysteine to the phenylalanine. Just the 42-base CDR3 DNA is kept, in frame starting at base 1. Comment on this clone: Its specific antigen is unknown. One end of the junction varies from germline; a read error may be responsible.

Library prep was done by the immunoSEQ multiplex PCR assay. A mixture of 60 forward primers for TCR Vbeta segments and 13 reverse primers for TCR Jbeta segments was used in the multiplex PCR. The CDR3 region of rearranged TCR beta genes was amplified from genomic DNA with a multiplex PCR assay. The amplified TCR beta libraries were sequenced on the Illumina HiSeq System as 87-base-pair reads. The source study handled its data this way. In a later analysis, 77 million or so unique TCR beta chains were counted across the approximately 640 repertoires, and roughly 11 million of these chains were shared by at least two donors. Raw reads were error-corrected and collapsed into unique sequences with a nearest-neighbor algorithm that merged closely related sequences to remove PCR and sequencing errors. V, D and J gene segments were assigned by aligning CDR3 sequences to IMGT reference sequences. For a sequence to be retained, at least a six-nucleotide match to both a V gene segment and a J gene segment was required. A rearrangement counted as productive if the CDR3 had no stop codons and remained in frame with V and J, and every other rearrangement counted as non-productive. Following IMGT convention, CDR3 was defined as the stretch from the second conserved V-encoded cysteine to the conserved J-encoded phenylalanine. The earlier analysis of around 640 of the donors excluded sequences that lacked an unambiguous match to a single V gene segment. In an earlier analysis of almost 600 of the donors, a V segment was called functional when productive rearrangements were above 56.7%, and segregating when the standard deviation between donors exceeded 5%. A statistical classification framework was built to diagnose cytomegalovirus status from the catalog of TCR beta chain sequences. V and J gene assignment, in a later analysis, came from comparing TCR nucleotide sequences with IMGT/GENE-DB human TR gene sequences. The TCRdist pipeline was used in a later analysis to assign CDR3 sequences and most-parsimonious VDJ recombination scenarios. In a later analysis, each TCR beta chain was defined by its CDR3 amino acid sequence together with its V-gene family, and reads lacking a unique V-gene family were excluded. A later analysis removed several hundred highly shared, low-generation-probability nucleotide sequences to deal with suspected cross-contamination and a sequencing artifact. In a later analysis, a clonal expansion index was calculated for each public chain from normalized within-repertoire ranks of inferred template counts. A later analysis computed generation probabilities with a VDJ recombination model fitted to out-of-frame rearrangements, and checked the results against IGoR. In a later analysis, hypergeometric tests were used to score TCR-TCR, TCR-HLA and TCR-CMV co-occurrence, with a repertoire-size bias correction applied to TCR pairs. A later analysis estimated false discovery rates by permuting HLA or CMV assignments 20 times. In a later analysis, co-occurring TCRs were grouped using DBSCAN, and TCRdist sequence similarity was added for clustering within HLA-allele-positive subsets. For co-occurrence clustering, repertoires with fewer than 30,000 or more than 120,000 public chains were excluded, along with 4 to 6 repertoires with anomalous nucleotide sharing. TCRdb provides this immuneACCESS table in a form limited to in-frame rearrangements. Some clones are lacking; in checked studies, under half of them reflect an unresolved V gene, and why the rest are absent is not known. That table is the source of V, J and clone size, and D and trimming were worked out from the DNA. For this sample there are approximately 140,000 clones; nearly 90% appear just once. The ten largest clones take up 0.45% to 0.6% of the sample.

In total, 666 healthy bone marrow donors made up the cohort. Cohort members were all nominally healthy when sampled, although unrecorded immune exposures were likely present. The donor was CMV seronegative and belonged to the group of 380 or so seronegative cohort members. A peripheral blood sample was provided by each donor, and peripheral blood mononuclear cells were used for TCR beta sequencing. Genomic DNA extraction from the blood cell samples was performed with the Qiagen DNeasy Blood Extraction Kit. Sequenced input: PBMCs. This chain is built from TRBV7-9 and TRBJ1-2; tentative D gene TRBD1, with 6 bases matching. The sequence was collected from a woman aged 40 to 50 in good health and CMV-seronegative. The nucleotide sequence reads as follows: TGTTCCAGCAGCTTAGGGGGAGTAGGCTATGGCTACACCTTC. Its protein reads: CSSSLGGVGYGYTF.